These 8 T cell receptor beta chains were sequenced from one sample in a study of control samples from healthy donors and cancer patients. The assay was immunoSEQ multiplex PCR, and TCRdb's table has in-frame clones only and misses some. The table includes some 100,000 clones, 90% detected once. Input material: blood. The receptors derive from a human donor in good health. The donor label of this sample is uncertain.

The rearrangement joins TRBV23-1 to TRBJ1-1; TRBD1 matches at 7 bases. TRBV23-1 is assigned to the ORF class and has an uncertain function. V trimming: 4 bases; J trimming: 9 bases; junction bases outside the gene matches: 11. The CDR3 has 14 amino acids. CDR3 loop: CASSPPSRGFKAFF. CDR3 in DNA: TGCGCCAGCAGTCCGCCAAGCAGGGGGTTTAAAGCTTTCTTT.

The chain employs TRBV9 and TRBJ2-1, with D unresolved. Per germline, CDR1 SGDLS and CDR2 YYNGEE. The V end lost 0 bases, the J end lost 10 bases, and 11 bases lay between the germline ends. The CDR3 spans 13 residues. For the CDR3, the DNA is TGTGCCAGCAGCGTAGCTTCACTTGGCGAGCAGTTCTTC. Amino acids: CASSVASLGEQFF.

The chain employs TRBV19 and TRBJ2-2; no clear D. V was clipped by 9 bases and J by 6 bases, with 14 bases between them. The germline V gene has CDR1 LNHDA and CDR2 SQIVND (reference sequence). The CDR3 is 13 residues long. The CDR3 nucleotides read TGTGCCAGCCAAAAGGGTTCCCCCGGGGAGCTGTTTTTT. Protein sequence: CASQKGSPGELFF.

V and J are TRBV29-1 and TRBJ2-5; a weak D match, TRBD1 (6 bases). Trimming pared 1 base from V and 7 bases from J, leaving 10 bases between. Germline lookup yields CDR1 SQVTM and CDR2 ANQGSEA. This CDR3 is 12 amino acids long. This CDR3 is CSVEALGGTQYF. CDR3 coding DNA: TGCAGCGTTGAAGCACTAGGGGGGACCCAGTACTTC.

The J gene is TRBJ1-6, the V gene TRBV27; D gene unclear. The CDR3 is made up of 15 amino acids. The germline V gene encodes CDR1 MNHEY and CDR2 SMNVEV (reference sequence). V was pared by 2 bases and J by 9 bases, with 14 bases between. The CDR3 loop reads CASSLALRSGSPLHF. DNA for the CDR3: TGTGCCAGCAGTTTAGCTCTCCGCTCCGGTTCACCCCTCCACTTT.

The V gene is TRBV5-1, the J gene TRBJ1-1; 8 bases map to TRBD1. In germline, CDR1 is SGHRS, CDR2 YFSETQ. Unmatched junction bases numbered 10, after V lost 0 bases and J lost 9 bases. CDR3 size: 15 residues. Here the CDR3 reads CASSLGDSRQGKAFF. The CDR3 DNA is TGCGCCAGCAGCTTGGGCGACAGCAGACAGGGGAAAGCTTTCTTT.

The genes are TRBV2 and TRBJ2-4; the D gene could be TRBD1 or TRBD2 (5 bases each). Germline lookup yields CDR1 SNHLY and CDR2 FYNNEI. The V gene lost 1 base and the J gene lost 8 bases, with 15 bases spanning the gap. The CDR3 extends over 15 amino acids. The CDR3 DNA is TGTGCCAGCAGTGAAGAAGGGGTGCTCGGGGACATTCAGTACTTC. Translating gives CASSEEGVLGDIQYF. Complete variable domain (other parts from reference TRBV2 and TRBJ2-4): EPEVTQTPSHQVTQMGQEVILRCVPISNHLYFYWYRQILGQKVEFLVSFYNNEISEKSEIFDDQFSVERPDGSNFTLKIRSTKLEDSAMYFCASSEEGVLGDIQYFGAGTRLSVL.

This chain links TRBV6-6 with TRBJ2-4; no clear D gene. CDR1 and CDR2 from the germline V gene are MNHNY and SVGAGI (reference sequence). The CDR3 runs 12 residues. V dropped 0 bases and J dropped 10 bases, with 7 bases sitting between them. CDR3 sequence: CASSYSGLIQYF. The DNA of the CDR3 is TGTGCCAGCAGTTACTCTGGCCTTATTCAGTACTTC.